Presented here are 2 T cell receptor beta chains from one specimen sequenced in a study of shared clonotypes between healthy human individuals. The protocol was immunoSEQ multiplex PCR, while the TCRdb copy is restricted to in-frame clones and leaves out a portion. The table shows about 2,100,000 clones, with 85% to 95% occurring only once. In the naive CD8 group, cells lacked CD45RO and were positively selected for CCR7, so terminally differentiated effector memory CD45RA+ cells were left out. Source material: naive CD8+ T cells from PBMCs. These receptor sequences come from a man between 18 and 29 years old in good health. Some clones in this sample may be carry-over from other donors' samples.

This chain links TRBV27 with TRBJ2-5, with TRBD1 matching over 8 bases. With 4 bases clipped from V and 4 bases from J, the junction kept 2 bases outside the gene matches. Germline CDR1 MNHEY, CDR2 SMNVEV (reference sequence). The CDR3 runs to 13 residues. This CDR3 reads CASSSDRGETQYF. The CDR3, as DNA: TGTGCCAGCAGTTCCGACAGGGGAGAGACCCAGTACTTC.

The V call is TRBV10-1, the J call TRBJ1-5; a weak D match, TRBD1 (6 bases). V was cut by 6 bases and J by 5 bases, with 11 bases left in between. The CDR3 runs 13 residues. The germline CDR1 and CDR2 sequences are WNHNN and SYGVQD (reference sequence). The CDR3 bases are TGCGCCAGCAGCCCAGGGGAGCATCAGCCCCAGCATTTT. Protein sequence: CASSPGEHQPQHF.